Following are 30 T cell receptor beta chains from one sample sequenced in a study of OX40 agonist ivuxolimab in advanced cancers. The method was immunoSEQ multiplex PCR; TCRdb's version includes in-frame clones alone and lacks a portion of them. The sample lists around 66,000 clones, 84% occurring once. Sequenced material: CD4+ or CD8+ T cells sorted from blood, taken in a trial of the OX40 agonist ivuxolimab. These receptors all stem from an adult with an advanced solid tumor such as melanoma, head and neck, liver or kidney cancer.

J is TRBJ2-5 and V is TRBV5-1; D possibly uses TRBD1 or TRBD2 (6 bases each). With 4 bases removed from V and 5 bases from J, the gap between germline ends came to 15 bases. The CDR3 spans 14 residues. CDR1 SGHRS and CDR2 YFSETQ come from the germline V gene. This chain's CDR3 is CASSREGGGETQYF. The CDR3 DNA sequence: TGCGCCAGCAGCAGAGAAGGAGGGGGGGAGACCCAGTACTTC. The full variable domain, completed using reference TRBV5-1 and TRBJ2-5, is KAGVTQTPRYLIKTRGQQVTLSCSPISGHRSVSWYQQTPGQGLQFLFEYFSETQRNKGNFPGRFSGRQFSNSRSEMNVSTLELGDSALYLCASSREGGGETQYFGPGTRLLVL.

The sample holds one count of this clone. The chain uses TRBV7-9 and TRBJ2-5; a possible D gene is TRBD2 (5 bases). Germline values: CDR1 SEHNR, CDR2 FQNEAQ (reference sequence). This CDR3 has 15 residues. The V end lost 1 base, the J end lost 1 base, and 10 bases lay between the germline ends. The CDR3 DNA follows: TGTGCCAGCAGCTTAGGACGGGGTTCCCAAGAGACCCAGTACTTC. Translated, it gives CASSLGRGSQETQYF.

V usage is TRBV7-2 and J usage is TRBJ1-3; 7 bases map to TRBD1. The CDR3 totals 16 residues. Germline V lookup: CDR1 SGHTA, CDR2 FQGNSA. Trimming removed 2 bases from V and 4 bases from J; junction bases left unmatched: 8. Written as DNA, the CDR3 is TGTGCCAGCAGCTTACGGCACGGGACAGACGGAAACACCATATATTTT. This translates into CASSLRHGTDGNTIYF.

The V call is TRBV11-2, the J call TRBJ2-1; TRBD1 matches 9 bases. V trimming: 5 bases; J trimming: 0 bases; junction bases outside the gene matches: 8. CDR3 size: 17 residues. Germline CDR1 reads SGHAT; CDR2 reads FQNNGV. CDR3 bases: TGTGCCAGCAGCCTTCGACAGGGGGTTAGCTCCTACAATGAGCAGTTCTTC. Encoded protein: CASSLRQGVSSYNEQFF.

The V gene is TRBV19, the J gene TRBJ2-3; 7 bases are shared with TRBD1. Germline lookup yields CDR1 LNHDA and CDR2 SQIVND (reference sequence). After removal of 8 bases from V and 1 base from J, the junction contained 3 bases not matched to a gene. This CDR3 spans 13 amino acids. As DNA, the CDR3 is TGTGCCAGTTTAGACAGGGGCACAGATACGCAGTATTTT. It codes for CASLDRGTDTQYF.

V usage is TRBV7-9 and J usage is TRBJ1-2, with 8 bases aligning to TRBD1. Looked up from germline, CDR1 is SEHNR and CDR2 is FQNEAQ (reference sequence). With 4 bases clipped from V and 4 bases from J, the junction kept 5 bases outside the gene matches. This CDR3 contains 14 residues. The CDR3 sequence: CASSWGQAGYGYTF. The CDR3 nucleotides are TGTGCCAGCAGCTGGGGACAGGCGGGCTATGGCTACACCTTC.

The chain links TRBV9 to TRBJ1-2, with 8 bases fitting TRBD1. CDR1 and CDR2 from the germline V gene are SGDLS and YYNGEE. Unmatched junction bases numbered 8, after V lost 0 bases and J lost 7 bases. This CDR3 region has 15 residues. CDR3: CASSVDIGQGSGYTF. CDR3 bases: TGTGCCAGCAGCGTAGACATAGGACAGGGTTCTGGCTACACCTTC.

The chain joins TRBV6-5 to TRBJ2-5; D tentatively fits TRBD1 or TRBD2 (6 bases each). CDR3 size: 15 residues. V shed 0 bases and J shed 5 bases, with 13 bases lying between them. From germline, CDR1 is MNHEY and CDR2 SVGAGI. The chain's CDR3 is CASSYSFGGLETQYF. In nucleotides, the CDR3 is TGTGCCAGCAGTTACTCATTCGGGGGCTTGGAGACCCAGTACTTC.

V and J are TRBV2 and TRBJ2-4; 11 bases fit TRBD2. The V segment lost 6 bases and the J segment 0 bases; nucleotides outside the gene matches: 19. CDR3 length: 21 residues. From germline, CDR1 is SNHLY and CDR2 FYNNEI. The CDR3 nucleotides are TGTGCCAGCAGATATTTGGGTAGCGGGGGGGACCAAATACTAGCCAAAAACATTCAGTACTTC. It codes for CASRYLGSGGDQILAKNIQYF.

The genes are TRBV6-1 and TRBJ1-2, with D possibly being TRBD1 (5 bases). The length of the CDR3 is 14 residues. Looked up from germline, CDR1 is MNHNS and CDR2 is SASEGT. Deletions cut 4 bases from V and 6 bases from J, with 15 bases between. CDR3 coding DNA: TGTGCCAGCAGTGCCCCCCGACAGACGGATGGCTACACCTTC. Protein: CASSAPRQTDGYTF.

V and J are TRBV15 and TRBJ2-1, with D perhaps assigned TRBD1 or TRBD2 (5 bases each). The ends were cut back, 9 bases at V and 9 bases at J, with 24 bases in the middle. CDR1 is LNHNV, CDR2 YYDKDF, per germline (reference sequence). This CDR3 is 15 amino acids long. The CDR3 region has the DNA TGTGCCACGAGCGGTGTTGATTGGGGCGCGGCTGAGCAGTTCTTC. It is translated as CATSGVDWGAAEQFF.

The chain joins TRBV6-5 to TRBJ2-5, with 7 positions matching TRBD1. Germline V gene sequence: CDR1 MNHEY, CDR2 SVGAGI. The CDR3 contains 14 residues. V gave up 5 bases and J gave up 4 bases; unmatched junction bases: 7. CDR3 sequence: CASSRGGSGETQYF. Written as DNA, the CDR3 is TGTGCCAGCAGTCGAGGGGGCTCCGGAGAGACCCAGTACTTC.

This sequence joins TRBV5-4 and TRBJ1-4; maybe TRBD1 (6 bases). CDR1 and CDR2 (germline): SGHNT, YYREEE (reference sequence). V gave up 4 bases and J gave up 5 bases, with 18 bases separating them. CDR3 length: 16 residues. Here the CDR3 DNA reads TGTGCCAGCAGCGCGACCAGGGAAACAGGGAATGAAAAACTGTTTTTT. Protein sequence: CASSATRETGNEKLFF.

This chain joins TRBV11-2 and TRBJ1-1; 10 bases map to TRBD1. This CDR3 comprises 15 residues. The germline V gene has CDR1 SGHAT and CDR2 FQNNGV. The junction had 2 bases not matched to a gene; V was cut back by 1 base and J by 3 bases. The CDR3 DNA is TGTGCCAGCAGCTTAGGACAGGGGGCGGACACTGAAGCTTTCTTT. Translating gives CASSLGQGADTEAFF.

In nucleotides, the CDR3 is TGTGCCAGCAGTTACTCGAACCTAGCGGGGGTCCGTACGCAGTATTTT. Translating it yields CASSYSNLAGVRTQYF. J is TRBJ2-3 and V is TRBV6-5, with TRBD2 matching over 10 bases. CDR1 and CDR2 from the germline V gene are MNHEY and SVGAGI. The CDR3 has 16 residues. V trimming: 0 bases; J trimming: 8 bases; junction bases outside the gene matches: 8.

The chain combines TRBV7-9 with TRBJ2-1; 7 bases agree with TRBD2. With 5 bases clipped from V and 10 bases from J, the junction kept 8 bases outside the gene matches. The CDR3 consists of 13 residues. In germline, CDR1 is SEHNR, CDR2 FQNEAQ (reference sequence). This CDR3 is CASSPIRSGEQFF. For the CDR3, the DNA is TGTGCCAGCAGCCCTATCCGTAGCGGGGAGCAGTTCTTC.

The chain combines TRBV7-9 with TRBJ2-7, with 9 nucleotides matching TRBD1. V gave up 9 bases and J gave up 3 bases; unmatched junction bases: 3. The CDR3 totals 12 residues. From germline, CDR1 is SEHNR and CDR2 FQNEAQ (reference sequence). CDR3 amino acids: CASEGQGYEQYF. The CDR3 bases are TGTGCCAGTGAGGGACAGGGCTACGAGCAGTACTTC.

V gene TRBV11-2 combines with J gene TRBJ2-1; TRBD2 agrees at 8 bases. The CDR3 extends over 17 amino acids. The V and J ends lost 1 base and 2 bases, in that order; junction bases with no gene match: 7. Germline assignment: CDR1 SGHAT and CDR2 FQNNGV. This CDR3 reads CASSLVGLDSPYNEQFF. DNA for the CDR3: TGTGCCAGCAGCTTAGTGGGACTAGACTCCCCCTACAATGAGCAGTTCTTC.

This chain uses TRBV9 with TRBJ2-5, with TRBD2 matching over 10 bases. Germline V gene data show CDR1 as SGDLS and CDR2 as YYNGEE. The trim removed 0 bases at V and 5 bases at J, leaving 7 bases unmatched. The CDR3 extends over 16 amino acids. CDR3 sequence (DNA): TGTGCCAGCAGCGTAGGAGCTCTAGCGGGGGTGGAGACCCAGTACTTC. It specifies CASSVGALAGVETQYF.

This clone was counted once. V gene TRBV13 combines with J gene TRBJ2-1; the match to TRBD1 covers 7 bases. CDR1 is PRHDT, CDR2 FYEKMQ, per germline (reference sequence). With V trimmed by 4 bases and J by 0 bases, 6 bases remained unmatched. The length of the CDR3 is 16 residues. The CDR3 nucleotides read TGTGCCAGCAGCTCCGCCGGGACAGACTCCTACAATGAGCAGTTCTTC. This encodes CASSSAGTDSYNEQFF. The whole variable domain, filled in from reference TRBV13 and TRBJ2-1, reads AAGVIQSPRHLIKEKRETATLKCYPIPRHDTVYWYQQGPGQDPQFLISFYEKMQSDKGSIPDRFSAQQFSDYHSELNMSSLELGDSALYFCASSSAGTDSYNEQFFGPGTRLTVL.

This clone was seen only a few times. The chain carries TRBV6-6 and TRBJ2-1; 11 bases match TRBD2. This CDR3 is 15 amino acids long. Germline CDR1 and CDR2: MNHNY and SVGAGI (reference sequence). V gave up 4 bases and J gave up 3 bases; unmatched junction bases: 2. The CDR3: CASSWGTSGYNEQFF. In nucleotides, the CDR3 is TGTGCCAGCAGTTGGGGGACTAGCGGCTACAATGAGCAGTTCTTC.

V gene TRBV11-2 combines with J gene TRBJ1-4, with 11 bases fitting TRBD1. The CDR3 is 17 residues long. Trimming cost V 1 base and J 7 bases; bases outside gene matches: 8. The V gene's germline CDR1 is SGHAT and CDR2 FQNNGV. CDR3 bases: TGTGCCAGCAGCTTAGGGACAGGGGGCTCCCCGGGTGAAAAACTGTTTTTT. Translating it yields CASSLGTGGSPGEKLFF.

CDR3 nucleotide sequence: TGTGCCAGCAGTTACTTAGGGACAGGGGCCCCAGATACGCAGTATTTT. It codes for CASSYLGTGAPDTQYF. The V call is TRBV6-5, the J call TRBJ2-3; 10 nucleotides match TRBD1. V lost 1 base, J lost 4 bases, and 5 bases stayed unmatched. Germline V gene data show CDR1 as MNHEY and CDR2 as SVGAGI. The CDR3 runs 16 residues.

This chain links TRBV5-1 with TRBJ2-3; 7 nucleotides match TRBD1. Losses at the gene ends were 7 bases for V and 2 bases for J; bases not matched to a gene: 7. Looked up from germline, CDR1 is SGHRS and CDR2 is YFSETQ. CDR3 length equals 14 residues. This CDR3 is CASLRDRFTDTQYF. CDR3 nucleotides: TGCGCCAGCTTACGGGACAGATTCACAGATACGCAGTATTTT.

The CDR3 DNA follows: TGTGCCAGTAGTCAAACAGGGAATTACTATGGCTACACCTTC. This gives the protein CASSQTGNYYGYTF. The chain recombines TRBV19 with TRBJ1-2, with D maybe TRBD1 (6 bases). Looked up from germline, CDR1 is LNHDA and CDR2 is SQIVND (reference sequence). Trimming removed 5 bases from V and 3 bases from J, with 13 bases in between. The CDR3 sequence is 14 residues long.

V usage is TRBV19 and J usage is TRBJ1-5; D might be TRBD1 (5 bases). V lost 5 bases to trimming and J lost 1 base, with 21 bases between them. Germline V gene lookup returns CDR1 LNHDA and CDR2 SQIVND (reference sequence). The CDR3 runs 18 residues. The CDR3 bases are TGTGCCAGTAGTCTTAAGGGAGGGGCGGATGGGAGCAATCAGCCCCAGCATTTT. This gives the protein CASSLKGGADGSNQPQHF.

The chain is built from TRBV16 and TRBJ2-5; D is unclear. This CDR3 is 15 amino acids long. The V and J ends lost 0 bases and 4 bases respectively, with 12 bases between them. Germline V gene lookup returns CDR1 KGHSY and CDR2 FQNENV. CDR3: CASSQSLTLGETQYF. The CDR3 nucleotides are TGTGCCAGCAGCCAATCGTTAACCCTCGGAGAGACCCAGTACTTC.

Here the CDR3 DNA reads TGCGCCAGCAGCCCAGACAGGGGGAATAAACTGTTTTTT. Protein product: CASSPDRGNKLFF. The V and J genes are TRBV5-1 and TRBJ1-4; 9 bases agree with TRBD1. Germline values: CDR1 SGHRS, CDR2 YFSETQ. This CDR3 comprises 13 residues. The junction had 6 bases not matched to a gene; V was cut back by 4 bases and J by 11 bases.

The chain links TRBV30 to TRBJ2-6; D remains ambiguous. With 7 bases removed from V and 0 bases from J, the gap between germline ends came to 7 bases. This CDR3 has 13 residues. Germline-derived CDR1 and CDR2 are GTSNPN and SVGIG (reference sequence). This CDR3 reads CAYKVSGANVLTF. Written as DNA, the CDR3 is TGTGCCTACAAGGTCTCTGGGGCCAACGTCCTGACTTTC.

This rearrangement joins TRBV6-1 to TRBJ2-7; D remains ambiguous. This CDR3 has 12 residues. CDR1 MNHNS and CDR2 SASEGT come from the germline V gene. The V end was cut by 6 bases, the J end by 0 bases, with 6 bases between. The DNA of the CDR3 is TGTGCCAGCAGGCTCAGCTCCTACGAGCAGTACTTC. This sequence encodes CASRLSSYEQYF.